Listed here are 22 T cell receptor beta chains from one sample, sequenced in a study of T-cell reconstitution after alpha-beta-depleted transplantation in children. A library of TCRbeta sequences, prepared with unique molecular identifiers, was generated. TCRdb reprocessed the PCR reads via MiXCR and lists one record per CDR3 protein. The table records some 120,000 distinct CDR3 sequences, approximately 22% of them present only once. The sequenced sample was PBMCs, mostly from graft donor cells, obtained 180 days after TCRalphabeta/CD19-depleted stem cell transplant. These receptors came from a male patient under 10 years old who had a stem cell transplant for chronic granulomatous disease, so the T cells may come from the graft donor.

The chain uses TRBV29-1 and TRBJ1-1; 7 bases map to TRBD1. Germline V gives CDR1 SQVTM, CDR2 ANQGSEA. The CDR3 loop spans 13 amino acids. V dropped 6 bases and J dropped 0; count of bases not matched to a gene: 4. The CDR3 coding sequence is TGCAGCGTCGCGGGACAGATGAACACTGAAGCTTTCTTT. Translating it yields CSVAGQMNTEAFF. Complete variable domain (other parts from reference TRBV29-1 and TRBJ1-1): SAVISQKPSRDICQRGTSLTIQCQVDSQVTMMFWYRQQPGQSLTLIATANQGSEATYESGFVIDKFPISRPNLTFSTLTVSNMSPEDSSIYLCSVAGQMNTEAFFGQGTRLTVV.

Points on this clonotype: This may come from a read error, since a much larger clone is one base off. This chain connects TRBV12-3 or TRBV12-4 to TRBJ2-2; 7 bases align to TRBD2. This CDR3 spans 13 amino acids. V shed 6 bases, J shed 4 bases, and the junction held 2 bases outside the gene matches. Here the CDR3 DNA reads TGTGCCAGCAGCTCGGGGGGCACCGGGGAGCTGTTTTTT. Encoded protein: CASSSGGTGELFF.

This clonotype was recorded at least ten times. The rearrangement joins TRBV20-1 to TRBJ1-1; D ambiguous. Germline V lookup: CDR1 DFQATT, CDR2 SNEGSKA (reference sequence). Trimming pared 1 base from V and 0 bases from J, leaving 6 bases between. CDR3 length equals 13 residues. The CDR3 DNA reads TGCAGTGCTAGAGGACACATGAACACTGAAGCTTTCTTT. Its translation: CSARGHMNTEAFF.

This clonotype was seen more than once but under ten times. CDR3 residues: CSASPRAMPSYEQYF. The CDR3 coding sequence is TGCAGTGCTAGCCCCCGGGCAATGCCCTCCTACGAGCAGTACTTC. J is TRBJ2-7 and V is TRBV20-1; no clear D gene. Germline V CDR1 and CDR2: DFQATT, SNEGSKA (reference sequence). The ends were cut back, 3 bases at V and 0 bases at J, with 15 bases in the middle. This CDR3 is 15 amino acids long.

In this sample, this clonotype turned up many times. The chain has TRBV10-3 and TRBJ2-4, with 11 nucleotides matching TRBD2. Germline-derived CDR1 and CDR2 are ENHRY and SYGVKD. With 6 bases clipped from V and 3 bases from J, the junction kept 10 bases outside the gene matches. The CDR3 has 17 amino acids. The CDR3 sequence: CAISETSGTLGKNIQYF. CDR3 DNA sequence: TGTGCCATCAGCGAGACTAGCGGGACTCTAGGCAAAAACATTCAGTACTTC.

This clonotype was recorded a few times. The V gene is TRBV29-1, the J gene TRBJ1-3; perhaps TRBD1 as D (5 bases). Trimming pared 7 bases from V and 4 bases from J, leaving 17 bases between. The CDR3 runs to 14 residues. Germline values: CDR1 SQVTM, CDR2 ANQGSEA. The CDR3 nucleotides read TGCAGCGCACCATGCAGGGCGGGGGGAAACACCATATATTTT. Translation: CSAPCRAGGNTIYF.

This clonotype was counted at least ten times. The chain links TRBV12-3 or TRBV12-4 to TRBJ1-1; 8 bases align to TRBD1. The CDR3 has 13 amino acids. V was clipped by 6 bases and J by 11 bases; unmatched bases: 11. In DNA, the CDR3 is TGTGCCAGCAGCAAAATTCGGACAGGGACTGCTTTCTTT. This gives the protein CASSKIRTGTAFF.

J is TRBJ2-1 and V is TRBV12-3 or TRBV12-4; no definite D call. The CDR3 contains 14 residues. The V end was cut by 6 bases, the J end by 4 bases, with 13 bases between. In nucleotides, the CDR3 is TGTGCCAGCAGGAAATGGCAGTCGTACAATGAGCAGTTCTTC. Amino acid sequence: CASRKWQSYNEQFF.

The chain has TRBV12-3 or TRBV12-4 and TRBJ2-3, with TRBD1 matching over 8 bases. The trim removed 5 bases at V and 5 bases at J, leaving 9 bases unmatched. This CDR3 contains 15 residues. The CDR3 DNA follows: TGTGCCAGCAGTCTTGGACAGGGTGTGGGAGATACGCAGTATTTT. Translated, it gives CASSLGQGVGDTQYF.

This clonotype was counted at least ten times. The rearrangement links TRBV5-1 to TRBJ2-3; D is uncertain. The CDR3 has 13 residues. V was pared by 3 bases and J by 0 bases, with 5 bases between. Per the germline V gene, CDR1 is SGHRS and CDR2 is YFSETQ. CDR3 loop: CASSSTSTDTQYF. The CDR3 DNA follows: TGCGCCAGCAGCTCGACTAGCACAGATACGCAGTATTTT.

This clonotype was detected ten times or more. This chain connects TRBV7-6 to TRBJ2-3; no reliable D call. The CDR3 is made up of 17 amino acids. From germline, CDR1 is SGHVS and CDR2 FNYEAQ. The ends were cut back, 5 bases at V and 1 base at J, with 19 bases in the middle. The CDR3 nucleotides read TGTGCCAGCAGCCCCCGAGCAGGAATTGGTGGCACAGATACGCAGTATTTT. Protein product: CASSPRAGIGGTDTQYF. The full variable domain, completed using reference TRBV7-6 and TRBJ2-3, is GAGVSQSPRYKVTKRGQDVALRCDPISGHVSLYWYRQALGQGPEFLTYFNYEAQQDKSGLPNDRFSAERPEGSISTLTIQRTEQRDSAMYRCASSPRAGIGGTDTQYFGPGTRLTVL.

The table lists this clonotype with a few counts. The J gene is TRBJ2-7, the V gene TRBV5-1; perhaps TRBD1 as D (6 bases). The CDR3 covers 13 residues. V was trimmed by 5 bases and J by 1 base, leaving 10 bases between them. Germline V gene data show CDR1 as SGHRS and CDR2 as YFSETQ. This CDR3 is CASRPDSSYEQYF. The CDR3 DNA reads as TGCGCCAGCAGACCGGACAGTTCCTACGAGCAGTACTTC. Using reference TRBV5-1 and TRBJ2-7 for the parts outside the CDR3, the full variable domain is KAGVTQTPRYLIKTRGQQVTLSCSPISGHRSVSWYQQTPGQGLQFLFEYFSETQRNKGNFPGRFSGRQFSNSRSEMNVSTLELGDSALYLCASRPDSSYEQYFGPGTRLTVT.

About this clonotype itself: A read error is possible here, since a much larger clone lies one base away. Here the CDR3 reads CSVKFRAGGNNEQSF. In DNA, the CDR3 is TGCAGCGTTAAATTTAGGGCGGGAGGTAACAATGAGCAGTCCTTC. The V and J genes are TRBV29-1 and TRBJ2-1, with 8 bases lining up with TRBD2. CDR3 length: 15 residues. Germline values: CDR1 SQVTM, CDR2 ANQGSEA.

This clonotype was counted ten times or more. The chain has TRBV20-1 and TRBJ1-1; D may be TRBD1 (6 bases). The CDR3 is 13 residues long. V gave up 2 bases and J gave up 3 bases, with 10 bases separating them. Germline-derived CDR1 and CDR2 are DFQATT and SNEGSKA (reference sequence). CDR3 DNA sequence: TGCAGTGCTAGAATCCCAGGGGACACTGAAGCTTTCTTT. Protein sequence: CSARIPGDTEAFF.

DNA of the CDR3: TGTGCCAGCAGTTTCAAAGCGGGAGTGATAAGGGGGGCCAACGTCCTGACTTTC. This gives the protein CASSFKAGVIRGANVLTF. V and J are TRBV27 and TRBJ2-6; 8 bases map to TRBD2. The CDR3 sequence is 18 residues long. Unmatched junction bases numbered 11, after V lost 3 bases and J lost 4 bases. Germline CDR1 and CDR2: MNHEY and SMNVEV (reference sequence). The full variable domain, its missing parts supplied by reference TRBV27 and TRBJ2-6, is EAQVTQNPRYLITVTGKKLTVTCSQNMNHEYMSWYRQDPGLGLRQIYYSMNVEVTDKGDVPEGYKVSRKEKRNFPLILESPSPNQTSLYFCASSFKAGVIRGANVLTFGAGSRLTVL.

This clonotype was seen many times. This chain joins TRBV20-1 and TRBJ2-7; 7 bases line up with TRBD1. V was clipped by 6 bases and J by 6 bases; unmatched bases: 17. The length of the CDR3 is 15 residues. Germline V CDR1 and CDR2: DFQATT, SNEGSKA (reference sequence). For the CDR3, the DNA is TGCAGTGCCACCCCCAGGGGGTGGCAAGGACTCGAGCAGTACTTC. It encodes CSATPRGWQGLEQYF.

There are many counts of this clonotype. The chain links TRBV20-1 to TRBJ2-1; 7 bases agree with TRBD2. The CDR3 has 13 amino acids. V dropped 5 bases and J dropped 3; count of bases not matched to a gene: 4. Per the germline V gene, CDR1 is DFQATT and CDR2 is SNEGSKA (reference sequence). CDR3 protein: CSAWGEGYNEQFF. CDR3 nucleotides: TGCAGTGCTTGGGGGGAGGGCTACAATGAGCAGTTCTTC.

The chain uses TRBV3-1 and TRBJ2-2; TRBD2 is a possible D gene (7 bases). The CDR3 has 16 amino acids. Looked up from germline, CDR1 is LGHDT and CDR2 is YNNKEL (reference sequence). V was trimmed by 2 bases and J by 4 bases, leaving 14 bases between them. This CDR3 is CASSQPSGGGTGELFF. The CDR3 nucleotides read TGTGCCAGCAGCCAACCTAGCGGAGGGGGCACCGGGGAGCTGTTTTTT. Looking up the rest from reference TRBV3-1 and TRBJ2-2 gives the full variable domain: DTAVSQTPKYLVTQMGNDKSIKCEQNLGHDTMYWYKQDSKKFLKIMFSYNNKELIINETVPNRFSPKSPDKAHLNLHINSLELGDSAVYFCASSQPSGGGTGELFFGEGSRLTVL.

This clonotype was counted many times. The CDR3 protein is CASSQKLAGVSTGSYNEQFF. The CDR3 DNA sequence: TGTGCCAGCAGCCAAAAATTAGCGGGAGTTTCTACTGGCTCCTACAATGAGCAGTTCTTC. J is TRBJ2-1 and V is TRBV4-2, with TRBD2 identical over 9 bases. This CDR3 comprises 20 residues. V lost 2 bases to trimming and J lost 0 bases; unmatched junction nucleotides: 14. CDR1 LGHNA and CDR2 YNFKEQ come from the germline V gene.

The rearrangement uses TRBV12-3 or TRBV12-4 and TRBJ1-2; 7 positions agree with TRBD1. The CDR3 is made up of 13 amino acids. J was trimmed by 4 bases and V by 5 bases; bases with no gene match: 4. The CDR3 protein is CASSLQGSYGYTF. CDR3 DNA sequence: TGTGCCAGCAGTCTACAGGGGAGCTATGGCTACACCTTC.

The rearrangement uses TRBV12-3 or TRBV12-4 and TRBJ2-7; possible D gene TRBD1, 5 bases. The CDR3 extends over 14 amino acids. Trimming stripped 3 bases from V and 5 bases from J, with 14 bases between. CDR3 nucleotides: TGTGCCAGCAGTTTCAGGCAGGGTACCGACGAGCAGTACTTC. It yields the protein CASSFRQGTDEQYF.

The gene calls are TRBV4-3 and TRBJ2-1; D gene unclear. V was pared by 0 bases and J by 9 bases, with 9 bases between. The CDR3 is 13 residues long. Germline V lookup: CDR1 LGHNA, CDR2 YSLEER. CDR3 region: CASSQDFWREQFF. Written as DNA, the CDR3 is TGCGCCAGCAGCCAAGATTTTTGGCGTGAGCAGTTCTTC.